This T cell receptor beta chain originates from a study of memory CD4+ T cells and cytomegalovirus serostatus. In the study overall: Donors were healthy Belgian adults, 10 or so CMV seropositive and around 24 seronegative.

Whole-study findings and limits: Each of approximately 73 CMV-associated TCRbeta sequences occurred in one to five individuals.

The CDR3 totals 14 residues. V was trimmed by 5 bases and J by 0 bases, leaving 10 bases between them. Germline V CDR1 and CDR2: MNHEY, SMNVEV (reference sequence). Of note for this clone: Its antigen remains unknown.

Single viable CD3+CD4+CD8-CD45RO+ cells were sorted as the memory CD4+ T cells. Methods used by the authors: After removing out-of-frame reads, around 2,100,000 distinct TCRbeta sequences remained. Assay used: immunoSEQ multiplex PCR; TCRdb lists only in-frame clones, some missing. That table is the source of V, J and clone size, and D and trimming were worked out from the DNA. The sample holds roughly 84,000 clones; 75% to 90% are singletons and the top ten take around 0.77%. The chain carries TRBV27 and TRBJ2-5; weak D call: TRBD2 (6 bases). Sequencing input: memory CD4+ T cells from blood. The sequence was collected from an adult in good health and CMV-seronegative. CDR3 protein: CASSLANYQETQYF. The CDR3 DNA sequence: TGTGCCAGCAGTCTAGCGAACTACCAAGAGACCCAGTACTTC.